This T cell receptor beta chain was captured by sequencing in a study of shared clonotypes between healthy human individuals. General study results and limits: Relative to memory subsets, naive subsets generally showed larger estimated richness.

A word on this clone: Its antigen is currently unknown. The sample contains more than one DNA sequence encoding this CDR3.

Trimming shortened V by 1 base and J by 3 bases, and 4 bases separated the two germline ends. Germline V lookup: CDR1 GTSNPN, CDR2 SVGIG (reference sequence). This CDR3 contains 11 residues. The authors ran the assay at deep level. Under the authors' procedure: ImmunoSEQ supplied junction-only sequences lacking quality scores, so filtering was different. Repertoires were generated with immunoSEQ multiplex PCR, while TCRdb's copy carries only in-frame clones and drops some. V and J calls plus clone size are reproduced from that table; the DNA served to infer D and trimming. The sample consists of roughly 380,000 clones, about 96% of them appearing once.

Sequenced material: memory CD8+ T cells sorted from blood. Subset: CD45RO+ cells pooled with CCR7-negative TemRA cells. The rearrangement joins TRBV30 to TRBJ2-7; D gene ambiguous. The sequence was obtained from a young man in good health. Written as DNA, the CDR3 is TGTGCCTGGAGTGCCGGCTACGAGCAGTACTTC. It specifies CAWSAGYEQYF.